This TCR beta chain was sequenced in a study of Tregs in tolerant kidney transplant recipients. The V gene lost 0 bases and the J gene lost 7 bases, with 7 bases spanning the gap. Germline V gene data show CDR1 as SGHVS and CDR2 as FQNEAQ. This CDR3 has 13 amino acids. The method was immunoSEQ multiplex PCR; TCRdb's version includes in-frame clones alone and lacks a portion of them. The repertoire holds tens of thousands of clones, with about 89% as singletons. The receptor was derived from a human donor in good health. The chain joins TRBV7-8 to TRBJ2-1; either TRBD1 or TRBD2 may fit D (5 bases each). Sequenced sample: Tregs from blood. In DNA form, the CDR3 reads TGTGCCAGCAGCTTAGCGGGGGTGAATGAGCAGTTCTTC. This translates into CASSLAGVNEQFF. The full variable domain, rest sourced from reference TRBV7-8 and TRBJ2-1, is GAGVSQSPRYKVAKRGQDVALRCDPISGHVSLFWYQQALGQGPEFLTYFQNEAQLDKSGLPSDRFFAERPEGSVSTLKIQRTQQEDSAVYLCASSLAGVNEQFFGPGTRLTVL.